These 20 T cell receptor beta chains came from one sample sequenced in a study of vaccination effects on CD4 cells after COVID-19. The antigens these receptors bind are not known. This table comes from immunoSEQ multiplex PCR, and its TCRdb copy is limited to in-frame clones, with some not included. The table shows tens of thousands of clones, with around two thirds occurring only once. Cells that had been cultured for nine to eleven days were the source of isolated CD4+ T cells. It was two doses of either the BNT162b2 or mRNA-1273 vaccine that participants received. The source was CD4+ T cells from PBMCs cultured without peptide, collected after COVID-19 vaccination. The receptor source for this set is a human donor who received a COVID-19 vaccine.

The chain recombines TRBV7-2 with TRBJ2-7; D is possibly TRBD1 or TRBD2 (5 bases each). The CDR3 extends over 16 amino acids. The germline gives CDR1 SGHTA, CDR2 FQGNSA. V was cut by 5 bases and J by 0 bases, with 17 bases left in between. The CDR3 sequence: CASSRQGQGASYEQYV. The CDR3 nucleotides read TGTGCCAGCAGCCGCCAAGGGCAGGGAGCCTCCTACGAGCAGTACGTC.

The CDR3 is CASSLGLGGGQETQYF. Here the CDR3 DNA reads TGCGCCAGCAGCCTTGGGTTAGGGGGGGGTCAGGAGACCCAGTACTTC. V is TRBV4-1 and J is TRBJ2-5; possibly TRBD2 for D (7 bases). The V gene lost 4 bases and the J gene lost 5 bases, with 20 bases spanning the gap. Germline CDR1 MGHRA, CDR2 YSYEKL. There are 16 residues in the CDR3.

J is TRBJ2-1 and V is TRBV7-8; the D is unclear. V lost 7 bases and J lost 0, with 10 bases in between. This CDR3 comprises 14 residues. Germline V gene data show CDR1 as SGHVS and CDR2 as FQNEAQ. CDR3 in DNA: TGTGCCAGCAACCCGACCCCCTCCTACAATGAGCAGTTCTTC. Encoded protein: CASNPTPSYNEQFF. Based on the CDR3 plus reference TRBV7-8 and TRBJ2-1, the full variable domain is GAGVSQSPRYKVAKRGQDVALRCDPISGHVSLFWYQQALGQGPEFLTYFQNEAQLDKSGLPSDRFFAERPEGSVSTLKIQRTQQEDSAVYLCASNPTPSYNEQFFGPGTRLTVL.

The chain is built from TRBV6-5 and TRBJ2-3; D perhaps matches TRBD1 (6 bases). Germline CDR1 is MNHEY and CDR2 is SVGAGI. The CDR3 consists of 14 residues. Trimming took off 6 bases at V and 0 bases at J, with 10 bases between the two ends. The CDR3 coding sequence is TGTGCCAGCAGGACCACAGGGAGCACAGATACGCAGTATTTT. Protein product: CASRTTGSTDTQYF.

The CDR3 region is CASSPGLAGANTGELFF. Written as DNA, the CDR3 is TGTGCCAGCAGCCCGGGACTAGCGGGGGCCAACACCGGGGAGCTGTTTTTT. The chain combines TRBV5-4 with TRBJ2-2; TRBD2 agrees at 14 bases. Germline V gene lookup returns CDR1 SGHNT and CDR2 YYREEE (reference sequence). The V segment lost 4 bases and the J segment 2 bases; nucleotides outside the gene matches: 4. This CDR3 has 17 residues.

This chain connects TRBV5-1 to TRBJ1-2; D is ambiguous. CDR1 and CDR2 (germline): SGHRS, YFSETQ. The V and J ends lost 0 bases and 7 bases respectively, with 1 base between them. The CDR3 loop spans 10 amino acids. In DNA, the CDR3 is TGCGCCAGCAGCTTGGGTGGCTACACCTTC. This sequence encodes CASSLGGYTF.

The chain uses TRBV6-5 and TRBJ1-2; D is unresolved. V was clipped by 7 bases and J by 6 bases, with 12 bases between them. This CDR3 has 12 amino acids. CDR1 is MNHEY, CDR2 SVGAGI, per germline. The CDR3 region is CASKSTYNGYTF. CDR3 bases: TGTGCCAGCAAAAGCACGTATAATGGCTACACCTTC.

The table lists this clone with a few counts. The chain is built from TRBV29-1 and TRBJ1-2, with D perhaps TRBD1 (5 bases). V gave up 7 bases and J gave up 1 base, with 13 bases separating them. The CDR3 sequence is 13 residues long. Germline-derived CDR1 and CDR2 are SQVTM and ANQGSEA. CDR3 amino acids: CSGSTDSNYGYTF. CDR3 in DNA: TGCAGCGGATCGACAGACAGTAACTATGGCTACACCTTC.

This clone was detected only once. This CDR3 is CASSVSGVGSYNSPLHF. CDR3 coding DNA: TGTGCCAGCAGTGTTTCCGGGGTGGGTTCCTATAATTCACCCCTCCACTTT. This chain links TRBV2 with TRBJ1-6, with unresolved D. V dropped 4 bases and J dropped 1 base, with 14 bases sitting between them. From germline, CDR1 is SNHLY and CDR2 FYNNEI. The length of the CDR3 is 17 residues. Based on the CDR3 plus reference TRBV2 and TRBJ1-6, the full variable domain is EPEVTQTPSHQVTQMGQEVILRCVPISNHLYFYWYRQILGQKVEFLVSFYNNEISEKSEIFDDQFSVERPDGSNFTLKIRSTKLEDSAMYFCASSVSGVGSYNSPLHFGNGTRLTVT.

J is TRBJ2-3 and V is TRBV3-1 (or the pseudogene TRBV3-2); 8 bases align to TRBD2. Trimming at V came to 2 bases and at J to 1 base, leaving 5 bases not matched to a gene. The CDR3 has 16 residues. The germline gives CDR1 LGHDT, CDR2 YNNKEL (reference sequence). The CDR3 protein is CASSQIRRGGTDTQYF. In DNA, the CDR3 is TGTGCCAGCAGCCAAATCCGGCGGGGGGGCACAGATACGCAGTATTTT.

V usage is TRBV6-1 and J usage is TRBJ2-6; TRBD1 or TRBD2 may be the D gene (5 bases each). The germline CDR1 and CDR2 sequences are MNHNS and SASEGT. CDR3 length: 16 amino acids. Trimming removed 4 bases from V and 0 bases from J, with 10 bases in between. The CDR3, as DNA: TGTGCCAGCAGTGGGGGGATTACCTCTGGGGCCAACGTCCTGACTTTC. Its protein product is CASSGGITSGANVLTF.

The rearrangement joins TRBV5-4 to TRBJ2-2, with D perhaps matching TRBD1 or TRBD2 (5 bases each). Germline V gene data show CDR1 as SGHNT and CDR2 as YYREEE (reference sequence). The CDR3 sequence is 14 residues long. V dropped 2 bases and J dropped 6 bases, with 11 bases sitting between them. The CDR3 protein is CASSFGTSPGELFF. For the CDR3, the DNA is TGTGCCAGCAGCTTCGGGACGTCACCCGGGGAGCTGTTTTTT.

This chain links TRBV23-1 with TRBJ1-1, with a weak D call TRBD1 (5 bases). TRBV23-1 is treated as an ORF (open reading frame) with a function not yet certain. The CDR3 sequence is 13 residues long. The V end was cut by 0 bases, the J end by 6 bases, with 8 bases between. The CDR3 region is CASSQSRGAEAFF. CDR3 coding DNA: TGCGCCAGCAGTCAATCGCGGGGGGCTGAAGCTTTCTTT.

V is TRBV30 and J is TRBJ2-4; a weak D match, TRBD1 (6 bases). CDR1 and CDR2 from the germline V gene are GTSNPN and SVGIG (reference sequence). Trimming pared 0 bases from V and 8 bases from J, leaving 11 bases between. This CDR3 has 13 amino acids. The chain's CDR3 is CAWSVSGVDIQYF. CDR3 coding DNA: TGTGCCTGGAGTGTGTCAGGGGTTGACATTCAGTACTTC.

The chain carries TRBV4-1 and TRBJ1-1, with D hard to call. The CDR3 contains 13 residues. The germline CDR1 and CDR2 sequences are MGHRA and YSYEKL. V was shortened by 1 base and J by 0 bases, with 3 bases between the two germline ends. CDR3 amino acids: CASSQVLNTEAFF. The CDR3 DNA reads as TGCGCCAGCAGCCAAGTCCTGAACACTGAAGCTTTCTTT.

The chain links TRBV29-1 to TRBJ2-7; perhaps D is TRBD1 or TRBD2 (5 bases each). This CDR3 spans 15 amino acids. The germline V gene has CDR1 SQVTM and CDR2 ANQGSEA. Trimming pared 5 bases from V and 3 bases from J, leaving 20 bases between. The CDR3 nucleotides read TGCAGCGTTAGCTCCTATGGGGACGGGCACTACGAGCAGTACGTC. This translates into CSVSSYGDGHYEQYV.

Only a few counts were recorded for this clone. The rearrangement joins TRBV7-2 to TRBJ2-1, with D hard to call. Looked up from germline, CDR1 is SGHTA and CDR2 is FQGNSA. This CDR3 has 12 amino acids. V was pared by 5 bases and J by 12 bases, with 14 bases between. The CDR3 DNA sequence: TGTGCCAGCAGCCGTAGTGTAGTGGGGCAGTTCTTC. The encoded protein is CASSRSVVGQFF. Full variable domain (outside the CDR3, taken from reference TRBV7-2 and TRBJ2-1): GAGVSQSPSNKVTEKGKDVELRCDPISGHTALYWYRQSLGQGLEFLIYFQGNSAPDKSGLPSDRFSAERTGGSVSTLTIQRTQQEDSAVYLCASSRSVVGQFFGPGTRLTVL.

This clone was counted a few times. The chain links TRBV6-1 to TRBJ1-5; TRBD1 aligns across 10 bases. After removal of 3 bases from V and 2 bases from J, the junction contained 7 bases not matched to a gene. The CDR3 loop spans 17 amino acids. The germline V gene has CDR1 MNHNS and CDR2 SASEGT. CDR3 region: CASSDQSGTGGNQPQHF. The CDR3 DNA sequence: TGTGCCAGCAGTGATCAATCCGGGACAGGGGGCAATCAGCCCCAGCATTTT.

The count of this clone is one. The CDR3 is CASNTGLNTEAFF. CDR3 in DNA: TGTGCCAGCAATACCGGTTTGAACACTGAAGCTTTCTTT. The chain couples TRBV7-2 to TRBJ1-1; unclear D gene. There are 13 residues in the CDR3. V lost 7 bases and J 0 bases, leaving 9 bases between the germline ends. Germline CDR1 SGHTA, CDR2 FQGNSA.

The chain has TRBV7-2 and TRBJ1-5; 7 bases agree with TRBD1. The J segment lost 4 bases and the V segment lost 5 bases, leaving 11 bases of the junction unmatched. The CDR3 sequence is 16 residues long. Germline lookup yields CDR1 SGHTA and CDR2 FQGNSA. The CDR3 DNA follows: TGTGCCAGCAGCCCTAAACGGGACAGCTTAAATCAGCCCCAGCATTTT. Translated, it gives CASSPKRDSLNQPQHF. Using reference TRBV7-2 and TRBJ1-5 for the parts outside the CDR3, the full variable domain is GAGVSQSPSNKVTEKGKDVELRCDPISGHTALYWYRQSLGQGLEFLIYFQGNSAPDKSGLPSDRFSAERTGGSVSTLTIQRTQQEDSAVYLCASSPKRDSLNQPQHFGDGTRLSIL.